Listed here are 10 T cell receptor beta chains from one sample, sequenced in a study of T-cell reconstitution after alpha-beta-depleted transplantation in children. Preparation of the TCRbeta library was carried out with unique molecular identifiers. In TCRdb, the PCR reads were re-called with MiXCR into one record per CDR3 protein. The sample shows some 440,000 distinct CDR3 sequences, 15% to 20% of them seen only once. Sequencing used PBMCs, mostly from graft donor cells, obtained 360 days after TCRalphabeta/CD19-depleted stem cell transplant. The receptors stem from a boy under three years old who had a stem cell transplant for Wiskott-Aldrich syndrome, so the T cells may come from the graft donor.

V is TRBV7-8 and J is TRBJ2-1, with D possibly being TRBD1 or TRBD2 (5 bases each). Germline assignment: CDR1 SGHVS and CDR2 FQNEAQ. V lost 5 bases and J lost 4, with 12 bases in between. The CDR3 consists of 14 residues. The CDR3 bases are TGTGCCAGCAGCCACAGGCGGGTTTACAATGAGCAGTTCTTC. Translation: CASSHRRVYNEQFF.

This rearrangement joins TRBV9 to TRBJ2-6, with D tentatively TRBD2 (5 bases). Germline CDR1 and CDR2: SGDLS and YYNGEE. The CDR3 covers 16 residues. Trimming left V 0 bases short and J 0 bases short, with 7 bases between. For the CDR3, the DNA is TGTGCCAGCAGCGTAGACCGGGGCTCTGGGGCCAACGTCCTGACTTTC. Translation: CASSVDRGSGANVLTF.

V usage is TRBV28 and J usage is TRBJ2-1, with D maybe TRBD1 (6 bases). CDR3 length equals 17 residues. V was trimmed by 5 bases and J by 6 bases, leaving 23 bases between them. The germline V gene encodes CDR1 MDHEN and CDR2 SYDVKM. The CDR3 loop reads CASSKSHRVFKVNEQFF. The CDR3 nucleotides are TGTGCCAGCAGTAAATCGCACAGGGTCTTTAAAGTCAATGAGCAGTTCTTC. The full variable domain, with the rest looked up from reference TRBV28 and TRBJ2-1, is DVKVTQSSRYLVKRTGEKVFLECVQDMDHENMFWYRQDPGLGLRLIYFSYDVKMKEKGDIPEGYSVSREKKERFSLILESASTNQTSMYLCASSKSHRVFKVNEQFFGPGTRLTVL.

This rearrangement joins TRBV28 to TRBJ2-3; maybe TRBD1 (5 bases). The germline V and J ends were trimmed by 1 base and 3 bases, with 8 bases remaining between them. CDR1 is MDHEN, CDR2 SYDVKM, per germline. This CDR3 is built from 14 residues. The CDR3 sequence: CASSLLGRTDTQYF. The CDR3 nucleotides are TGTGCCAGCAGTTTATTGGGGCGGACAGATACGCAGTATTTT.

The chain has TRBV5-1 and TRBJ2-1, with D tentatively TRBD1 (6 bases). Per germline, CDR1 SGHRS and CDR2 YFSETQ. V was trimmed by 5 bases and J by 6 bases, leaving 18 bases between them. The CDR3 length is 15 residues. The CDR3 DNA reads as TGCGCCAGCAGGGAATCCGGGACATTTTTCAATGAGCAGTTCTTC. Its translation: CASRESGTFFNEQFF.

This clonotype was observed a handful of times. The chain couples TRBV11-2 to TRBJ2-3; D may be TRBD1 (6 bases). V lost 6 bases, J lost 2 bases, and 15 bases lay in between. Looked up from germline, CDR1 is SGHAT and CDR2 is FQNNGV. This CDR3 has 15 residues. The CDR3 reads CASRPDSVHTDTQYF. DNA for the CDR3: TGTGCCAGCAGACCGGACAGCGTACACACAGATACGCAGTATTTT.

This clonotype was observed at least ten times. V is TRBV20-1 and J is TRBJ2-7; 8 bases agree with TRBD2. The CDR3 length is 14 residues. Germline V CDR1 and CDR2: DFQATT, SNEGSKA (reference sequence). V shed 5 bases and J 3 bases; nucleotides not matched to a gene: 9. The CDR3 loop is CSAPIPGGHYEQYF. CDR3 in DNA: TGCAGTGCTCCTATACCGGGGGGGCACTACGAGCAGTACTTC.

V is TRBV6-1 and J is TRBJ2-6; D unclear. Trimming pared 5 bases from V and 2 bases from J, leaving 19 bases between. CDR1 and CDR2 (germline): MNHNS, SASEGT. This CDR3 is built from 18 residues. The CDR3 coding sequence is TGTGCCAGCAGTCCCCTGGCAGGAGAAGGGCCTGGGGCCAACGTCCTGACTTTC. The encoded protein is CASSPLAGEGPGANVLTF.

Points on this clonotype: A much larger clone is a single base away; this may be a read error. The chain couples TRBV7-9 to TRBJ1-1; D not certain. V lost 1 base, J lost 7 bases, and 4 bases lay in between. The germline CDR1 and CDR2 sequences are SEHNR and FQNEAQ (reference sequence). This CDR3 is built from 11 residues. The CDR3 sequence is CASSLEGEAFF. The CDR3 region has the DNA TGTGCCAGCAGCTTAGAGGGTGAAGCTTTCTTT. The full variable domain, with the rest looked up from reference TRBV7-9 and TRBJ1-1, is DTGVSQNPRHKITKRGQNVTFRCDPISEHNRLYWYRQTLGQGPEFLTYFQNEAQLEKSRLLSDRFSAERPKGSFSTLEIQRTEQGDSAMYLCASSLEGEAFFGQGTRLTVV.

This clonotype has just a few counts. The rearrangement joins TRBV27 to TRBJ2-7; weak D call: TRBD2 (5 bases). V lost 5 bases to trimming and J lost 9 bases, with 23 bases between them. CDR3 length equals 15 residues. CDR1 is MNHEY, CDR2 SMNVEV, per germline (reference sequence). The DNA of the CDR3 is TGTGCCAGCAGTCCGTTAGAGGGCTTAAGCGATAGGCAGTACTTC. This gives the protein CASSPLEGLSDRQYF.